Each of the 5 T cell receptor beta chains below was sequenced from the same sample in a study of blood T cell repertoires in COVID-19. Sequencing used immunoSEQ multiplex PCR; TCRdb keeps in-frame clones, though not all of them. The sample gives around 310,000 clones, 90% of which show up once; more than 0.85% is in the top ten. The sequencing input was peripheral blood. The source is a woman in her forties with COVID-19, enrolled during active disease.

The chain links TRBV29-1 to TRBJ2-3, with D possibly being TRBD1 (6 bases). Trimming took off 7 bases at V and 1 base at J, with 12 bases between the two ends. Germline V gene lookup returns CDR1 SQVTM and CDR2 ANQGSEA. The CDR3 has 13 residues. The CDR3 sequence is CSGAWTGTDTQYF. The DNA of the CDR3 is TGCAGCGGAGCATGGACAGGCACAGATACGCAGTATTTT.

This chain links TRBV14 with TRBJ2-7; tentative D call: TRBD1 (6 bases). CDR1 and CDR2 from the germline V gene are SGHDN and FVKESK. The CDR3 runs 13 residues. The V end lost 5 bases, the J end lost 4 bases, and 12 bases lay between the germline ends. The CDR3 region is CASSATGVYEQYF. CDR3 coding DNA: TGTGCCAGCAGCGCGACAGGTGTGTACGAGCAGTACTTC.

The V call is TRBV27, the J call TRBJ1-5; TRBD1 matches 8 bases. CDR1 is MNHEY and CDR2 is SMNVEV in the germline V gene (reference sequence). Trimming took 4 bases from V and 3 from J; bases not matched to a gene: 8. CDR3 length: 16 residues. Here the CDR3 DNA reads TGTGCCAGCAGTTCCCCGAACAGGGGGAACAATCAGCCCCAGCATTTT. Amino acids: CASSSPNRGNNQPQHF.

The count of this clone is one. The chain links TRBV10-3 to TRBJ2-4, with D perhaps TRBD2 (6 bases). The CDR3 contains 15 residues. The germline V gene has CDR1 ENHRY and CDR2 SYGVKD. Trimming cost V 3 bases and J 6 bases, with 15 bases left between them. CDR3 bases: TGTGCCATCAGTGACTCCCCGGGAGATAGAAACATTCAGTACTTC. Translating it yields CAISDSPGDRNIQYF.

The chain employs TRBV6-6 and TRBJ2-2, with D maybe TRBD2 (6 bases). Trimming pared 2 bases from V and 3 bases from J, leaving 13 bases between. The CDR3 sequence is 16 residues long. The germline CDR1 and CDR2 sequences are MNHNY and SVGAGI (reference sequence). The CDR3 nucleotides read TGTGCCAGCAGTTACATGGGGGGTGTCGACACCGGGGAGCTGTTTTTT. Its translation is CASSYMGGVDTGELFF.